This TCR beta chain was sequenced in a study of T-cell reconstitution after alpha-beta-depleted transplantation in children. The CDR3 is made up of 20 amino acids. Trimming at V came to 4 bases and at J to 2 bases, leaving 14 bases not matched to a gene. Germline-derived CDR1 and CDR2 are SGHRS and YFSETQ. This clonotype came up a few times. Unique molecular identifiers tagged the TCRbeta library. TCRdb reprocessed the PCR reads via MiXCR and lists one record per CDR3 protein. The sample lists almost 500,000 distinct CDR3 sequences; roughly an eighth were seen once. The sequenced sample was PBMCs from the stem cell graft donor, obtained from the stem cell graft. V usage is TRBV5-1 and J usage is TRBJ2-3, with 15 bases that match TRBD2. The sequence came from a human donor who donated a stem cell graft to a child with combined immunodeficiency. CDR3 nucleotide sequence: TGCGCCAGCAGCCGCCCACGTTCCGGGACTAGCGGGGGGTACACAGATACGCAGTATTTT. Translated: CASSRPRSGTSGGYTDTQYF.